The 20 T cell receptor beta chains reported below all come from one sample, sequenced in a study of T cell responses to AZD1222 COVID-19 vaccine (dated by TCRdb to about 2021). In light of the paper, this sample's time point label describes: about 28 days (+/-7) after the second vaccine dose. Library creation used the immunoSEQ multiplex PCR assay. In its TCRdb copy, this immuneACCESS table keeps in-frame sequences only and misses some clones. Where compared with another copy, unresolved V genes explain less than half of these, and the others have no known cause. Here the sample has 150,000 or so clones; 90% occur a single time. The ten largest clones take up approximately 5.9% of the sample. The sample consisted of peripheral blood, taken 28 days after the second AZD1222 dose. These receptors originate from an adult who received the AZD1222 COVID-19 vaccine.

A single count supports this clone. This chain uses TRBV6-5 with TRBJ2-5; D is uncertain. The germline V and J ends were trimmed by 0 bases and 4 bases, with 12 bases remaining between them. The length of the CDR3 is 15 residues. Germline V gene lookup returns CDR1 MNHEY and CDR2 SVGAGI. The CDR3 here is CASSYSGRARETQYF. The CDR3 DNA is TGTGCCAGCAGTTACTCGGGTAGGGCCCGAGAGACCCAGTACTTC.

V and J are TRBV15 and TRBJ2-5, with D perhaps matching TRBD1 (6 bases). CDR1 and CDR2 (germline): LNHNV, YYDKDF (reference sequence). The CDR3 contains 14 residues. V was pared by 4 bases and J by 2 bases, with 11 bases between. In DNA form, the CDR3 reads TGTGCCACCAGCACTAGGACAGTTCAAGAGACCCAGTACTTC. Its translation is CATSTRTVQETQYF.

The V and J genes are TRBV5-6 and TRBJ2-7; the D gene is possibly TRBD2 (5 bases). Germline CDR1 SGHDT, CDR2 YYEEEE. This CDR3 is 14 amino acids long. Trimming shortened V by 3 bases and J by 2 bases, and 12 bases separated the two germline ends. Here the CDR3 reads CASSWAGNTYEQYF. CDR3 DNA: TGTGCCAGCAGCTGGGCCGGGAACACCTACGAGCAGTACTTC.

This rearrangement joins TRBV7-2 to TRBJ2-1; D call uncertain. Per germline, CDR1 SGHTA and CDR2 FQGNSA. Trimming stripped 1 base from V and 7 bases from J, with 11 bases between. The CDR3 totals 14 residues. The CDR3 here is CASSLGYRRNEQFF. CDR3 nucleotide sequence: TGTGCCAGCAGCTTAGGTTACAGAAGAAATGAGCAGTTCTTC.

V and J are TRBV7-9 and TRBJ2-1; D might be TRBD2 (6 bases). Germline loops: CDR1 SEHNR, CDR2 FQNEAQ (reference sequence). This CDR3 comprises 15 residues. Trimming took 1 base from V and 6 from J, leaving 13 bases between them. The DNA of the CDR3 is TGTGCCAGCAGCTTAGGCTTTATCGGGGGCAATGAGCAGTTCTTC. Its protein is CASSLGFIGGNEQFF.

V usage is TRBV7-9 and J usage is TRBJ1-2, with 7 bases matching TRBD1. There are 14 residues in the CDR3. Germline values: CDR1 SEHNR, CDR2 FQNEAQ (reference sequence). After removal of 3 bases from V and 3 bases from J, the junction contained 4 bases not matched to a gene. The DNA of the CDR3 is TGTGCCAGCAGCTTGAGGCAGGGGGACTATGGCTACACCTTC. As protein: CASSLRQGDYGYTF.

CDR3 coding DNA: TGTGCCAGCAGTTACGCAGGGTCCGATGAAAAACTGTTTTTT. Its translation is CASSYAGSDEKLFF. The J gene is TRBJ1-4, the V gene TRBV6-5; the D gene is possibly TRBD1 (5 bases). The CDR3 loop spans 14 amino acids. The germline V gene encodes CDR1 MNHEY and CDR2 SVGAGI. Trimming stripped 2 bases from V and 6 bases from J, with 10 bases between.

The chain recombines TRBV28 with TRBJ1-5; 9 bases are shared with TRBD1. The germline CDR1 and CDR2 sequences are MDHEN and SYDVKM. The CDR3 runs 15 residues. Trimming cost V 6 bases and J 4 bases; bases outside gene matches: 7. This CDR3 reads CASSGAGQGNQPQHF. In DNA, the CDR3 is TGTGCCAGCAGCGGAGCGGGACAGGGTAATCAGCCCCAGCATTTT.

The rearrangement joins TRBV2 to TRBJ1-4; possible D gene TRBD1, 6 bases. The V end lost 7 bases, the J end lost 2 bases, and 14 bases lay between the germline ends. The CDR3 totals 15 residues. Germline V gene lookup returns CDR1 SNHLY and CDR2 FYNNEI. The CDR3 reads CASTLQGFTNEKLFF. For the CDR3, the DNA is TGTGCCAGCACCTTACAGGGTTTCACTAATGAAAAACTGTTTTTT.

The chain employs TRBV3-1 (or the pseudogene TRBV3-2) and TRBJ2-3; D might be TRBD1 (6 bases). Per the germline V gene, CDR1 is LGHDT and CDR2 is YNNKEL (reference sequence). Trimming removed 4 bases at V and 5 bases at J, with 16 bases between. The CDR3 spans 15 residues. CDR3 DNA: TGTGCCAGCAGCCCCTGGGACACTTTGGGAGATACGCAGTATTTT. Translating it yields CASSPWDTLGDTQYF.

The CDR3 loop reads CASSLLRTGSSYEQYF. The CDR3 coding sequence is TGCGCCAGCAGCTTACTTCGGACGGGGAGCTCCTACGAGCAGTACTTC. The chain recombines TRBV5-1 with TRBJ2-7; D is possibly TRBD2 (5 bases). The germline CDR1 and CDR2 sequences are SGHRS and YFSETQ. V was trimmed by 2 bases and J by 0 bases, leaving 15 bases between them. This CDR3 region has 16 residues.

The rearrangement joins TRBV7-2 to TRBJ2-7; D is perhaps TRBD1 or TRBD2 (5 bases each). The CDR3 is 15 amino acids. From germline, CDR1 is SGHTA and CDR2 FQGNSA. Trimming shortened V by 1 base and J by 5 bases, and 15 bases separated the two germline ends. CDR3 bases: TGTGCCAGCAGCTTAGTCCACCGGGGCGTGGACGAGCAGTACTTC. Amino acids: CASSLVHRGVDEQYF.

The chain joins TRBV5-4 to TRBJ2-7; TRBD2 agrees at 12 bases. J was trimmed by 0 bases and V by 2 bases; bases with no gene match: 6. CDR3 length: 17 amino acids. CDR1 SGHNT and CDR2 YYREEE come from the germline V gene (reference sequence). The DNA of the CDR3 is TGTGCCAGCAGCTTCGGACTAGCGGGATCATACTCCTACGAGCAGTACTTC. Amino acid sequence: CASSFGLAGSYSYEQYF.

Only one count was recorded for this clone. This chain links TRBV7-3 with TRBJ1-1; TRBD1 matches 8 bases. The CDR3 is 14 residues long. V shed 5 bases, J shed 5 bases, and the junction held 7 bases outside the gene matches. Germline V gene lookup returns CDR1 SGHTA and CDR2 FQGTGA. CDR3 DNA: TGTGCCAGCAGCCCCCAGGGGGCAGGAACTGAAGCTTTCTTT. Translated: CASSPQGAGTEAFF.

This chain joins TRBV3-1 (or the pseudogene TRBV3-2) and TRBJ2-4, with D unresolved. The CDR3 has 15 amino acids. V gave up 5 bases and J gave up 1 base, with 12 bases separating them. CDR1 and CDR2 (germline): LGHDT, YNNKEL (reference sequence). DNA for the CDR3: TGTGCCAGCAGCGATCTAGTCCTGGCCAAAAACATTCAGTACTTC. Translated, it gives CASSDLVLAKNIQYF.

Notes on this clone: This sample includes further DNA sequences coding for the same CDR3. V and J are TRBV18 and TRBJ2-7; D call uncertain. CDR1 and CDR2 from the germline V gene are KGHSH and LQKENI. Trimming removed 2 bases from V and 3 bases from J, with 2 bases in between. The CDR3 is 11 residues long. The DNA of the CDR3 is TGTGCCAGCTCACCAGACTACGAGCAGTACTTC. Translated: CASSPDYEQYF.

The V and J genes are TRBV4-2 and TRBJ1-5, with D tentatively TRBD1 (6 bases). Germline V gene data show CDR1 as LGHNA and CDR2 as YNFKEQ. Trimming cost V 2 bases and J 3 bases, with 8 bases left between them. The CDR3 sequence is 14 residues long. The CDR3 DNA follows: TGTGCCAGCAGCCAAACAGGGTCCAATCAGCCCCAGCATTTT. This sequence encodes CASSQTGSNQPQHF.

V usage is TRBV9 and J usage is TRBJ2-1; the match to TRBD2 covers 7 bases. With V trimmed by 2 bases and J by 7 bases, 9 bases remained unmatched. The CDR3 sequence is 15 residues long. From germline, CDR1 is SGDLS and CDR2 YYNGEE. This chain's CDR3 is CASSVGSGDWNEQFF. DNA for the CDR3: TGTGCCAGCAGCGTGGGAAGCGGGGATTGGAATGAGCAGTTCTTC.

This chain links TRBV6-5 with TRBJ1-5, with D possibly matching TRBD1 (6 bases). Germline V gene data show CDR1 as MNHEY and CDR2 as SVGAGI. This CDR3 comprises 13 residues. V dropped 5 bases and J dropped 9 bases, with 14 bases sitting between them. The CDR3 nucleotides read TGTGCCAGCAGTCCGGGGGGCGATGGGCCCCAGCATTTT. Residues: CASSPGGDGPQHF.

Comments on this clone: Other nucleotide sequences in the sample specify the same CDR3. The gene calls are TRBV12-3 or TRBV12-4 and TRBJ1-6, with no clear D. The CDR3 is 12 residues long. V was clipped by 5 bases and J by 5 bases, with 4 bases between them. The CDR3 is CASSTNNSPLHF. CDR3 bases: TGTGCCAGCAGTACAAATAATTCACCCCTCCACTTT.